This entry concerns a single T cell receptor (beta chain). Its specificity is unknown. Clones were read by immunoSEQ multiplex PCR, and TCRdb kept only the in-frame ones, dropping some. Of about 460,000 clones listed, 80% to 90% were seen once; the top ten hold about 1.5%. These data originate in a study of Ad26.COV2.S vaccination and SARS-CoV-2 variants. Regarding the study as a whole: The TCR breadth and depth analyses may have produced an underestimate of total T cell responses. Spike-specific responses of CD8+ and CD4+ T cells were reported to display substantial breadth after vaccination.

Indicated treatment: around 19 received Ad26.COV2.S at low or high dose, single or two shots; about 5 received placebo; per-sample allocation not given. Sampling occurred on day 63 after the first vaccine or placebo injection. This CDR3 region has 15 residues. V gave up 2 bases and J gave up 5 bases, with 14 bases separating them. Germline values: CDR1 MNHEY, CDR2 SVGAGI. J is TRBJ2-3 and V is TRBV6-5; a possible D gene is TRBD1 (6 bases). This material consisted of peripheral blood, taken in a trial of Ad26.COV2.S vaccine versus placebo. The sequence derives from a person between 18 and 65 years old who received the Ad26.COV2.S COVID-19 vaccine or a placebo. The CDR3 region has the DNA TGTGCCAGCAGTTACCAACCAGGGGTTGGAGATACGCAGTATTTT. Translated: CASSYQPGVGDTQYF.